This T cell receptor (beta chain) was identified during a study of response to subunit inactivated influenza vaccine. CDR1 SGHRS and CDR2 YFSETQ come from the germline V gene. The CDR3 contains 16 residues. V lost 4 bases and J lost 7; bases outside the gene matches: 8. MiXCR was run by TCRdb on the RT-PCR reads, yielding one entry per CDR3 protein. Of 400,000 to 550,000 distinct CDR3 sequences listed, 25% are singletons. This clonotype showed up just a few times. The chain recombines TRBV5-1 with TRBJ2-2; 12 positions agree with TRBD1. Source: CD4+ T cells sorted from PBMCs, taken 5 days after vaccination. The receptor's source is a man aged 45 to 65 who received an inactivated influenza vaccine. Here the CDR3 reads CASSLPGQGAGGELFF. In nucleotides, the CDR3 is TGCGCCAGCAGCCTCCCGGGACAGGGGGCCGGCGGGGAGCTGTTTTTT.